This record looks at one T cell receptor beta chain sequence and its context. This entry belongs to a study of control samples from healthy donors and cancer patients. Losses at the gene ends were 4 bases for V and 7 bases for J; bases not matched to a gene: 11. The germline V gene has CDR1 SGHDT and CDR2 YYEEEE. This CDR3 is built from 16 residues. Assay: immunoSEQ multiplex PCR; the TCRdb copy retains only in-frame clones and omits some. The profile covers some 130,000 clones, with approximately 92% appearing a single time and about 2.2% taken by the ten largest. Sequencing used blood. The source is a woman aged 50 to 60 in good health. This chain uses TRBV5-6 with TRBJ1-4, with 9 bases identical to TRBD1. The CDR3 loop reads CASSPQDRGGPEKLFF. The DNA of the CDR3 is TGTGCCAGCAGCCCCCAGGACAGGGGCGGGCCTGAAAAACTGTTTTTT.